This T cell receptor beta chain derives from a study of shared clonotypes between healthy human individuals. Libraries were prepared by immunoSEQ multiplex PCR; TCRdb keeps only in-frame clonotypes and omits some of them. The table includes about 110,000 clones, under 70% detected once. The CDR3 is 14 residues long. The ends were cut back, 4 bases at V and 5 bases at J, with 13 bases in the middle. CDR1 and CDR2 from the germline V gene are MGHRA and YSYEKL. The V gene is TRBV4-1, the J gene TRBJ2-3; D is unresolved. The TCR comes from a woman between 25 and 40 years old in good health. Sequencing was performed on memory CD8+ T cells sorted from blood. Indicated subset: CD45RO+ cells pooled with CCR7-negative TemRA cells. The CDR3 DNA follows: TGCGCCAGCAGCCGGGTTGAAAAGATAGATACGCAGTATTTT. It encodes CASSRVEKIDTQYF.